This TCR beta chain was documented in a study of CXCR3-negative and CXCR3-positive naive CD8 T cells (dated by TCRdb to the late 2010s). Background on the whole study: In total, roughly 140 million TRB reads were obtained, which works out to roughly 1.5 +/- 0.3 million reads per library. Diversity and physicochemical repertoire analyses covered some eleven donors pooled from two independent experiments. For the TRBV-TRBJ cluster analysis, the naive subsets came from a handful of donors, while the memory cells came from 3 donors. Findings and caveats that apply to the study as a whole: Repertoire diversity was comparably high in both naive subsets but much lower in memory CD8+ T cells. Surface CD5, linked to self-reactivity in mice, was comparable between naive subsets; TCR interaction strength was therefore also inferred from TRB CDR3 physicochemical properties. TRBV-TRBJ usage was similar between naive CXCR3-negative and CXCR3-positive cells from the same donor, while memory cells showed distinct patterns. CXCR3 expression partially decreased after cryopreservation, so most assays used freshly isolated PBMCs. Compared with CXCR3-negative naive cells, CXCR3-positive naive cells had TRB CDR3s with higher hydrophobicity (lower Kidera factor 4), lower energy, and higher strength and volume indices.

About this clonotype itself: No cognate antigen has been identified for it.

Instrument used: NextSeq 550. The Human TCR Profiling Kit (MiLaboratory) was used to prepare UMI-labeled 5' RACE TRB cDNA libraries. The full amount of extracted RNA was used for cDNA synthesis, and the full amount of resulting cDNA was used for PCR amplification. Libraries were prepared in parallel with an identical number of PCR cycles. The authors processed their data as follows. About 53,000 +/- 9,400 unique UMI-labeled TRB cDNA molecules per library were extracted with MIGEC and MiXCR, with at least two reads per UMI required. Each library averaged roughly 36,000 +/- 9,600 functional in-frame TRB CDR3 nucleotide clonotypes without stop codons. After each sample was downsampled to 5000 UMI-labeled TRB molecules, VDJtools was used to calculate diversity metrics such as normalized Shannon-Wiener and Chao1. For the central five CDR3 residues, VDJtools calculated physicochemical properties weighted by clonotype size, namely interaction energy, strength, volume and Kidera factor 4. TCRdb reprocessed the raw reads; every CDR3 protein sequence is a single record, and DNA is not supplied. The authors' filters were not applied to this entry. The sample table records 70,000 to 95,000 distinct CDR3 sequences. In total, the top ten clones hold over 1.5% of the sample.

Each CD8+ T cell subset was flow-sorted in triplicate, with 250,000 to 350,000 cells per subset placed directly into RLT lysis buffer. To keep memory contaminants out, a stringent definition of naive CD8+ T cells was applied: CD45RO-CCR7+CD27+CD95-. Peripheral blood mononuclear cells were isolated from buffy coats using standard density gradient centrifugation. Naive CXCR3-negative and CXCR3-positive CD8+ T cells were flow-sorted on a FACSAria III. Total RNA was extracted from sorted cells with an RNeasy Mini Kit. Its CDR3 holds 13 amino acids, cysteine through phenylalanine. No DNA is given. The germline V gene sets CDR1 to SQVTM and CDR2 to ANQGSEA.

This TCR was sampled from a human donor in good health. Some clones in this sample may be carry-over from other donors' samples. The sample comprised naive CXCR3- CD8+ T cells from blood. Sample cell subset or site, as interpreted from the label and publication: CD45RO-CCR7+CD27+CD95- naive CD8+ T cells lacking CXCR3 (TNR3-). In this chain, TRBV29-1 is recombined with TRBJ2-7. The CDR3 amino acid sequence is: CSVEDLSSYEQYF.